Each of the 8 T cell receptor beta chains below was sequenced from the same sample in a study of T cell repertoires and HLA-DP antigens (dated by TCRdb to between 2018 and 2020). The protocol used for the library was the immunoSEQ multiplex PCR assay. TCRdb re-hosts the immuneACCESS table, in-frame sequences only. Its copies lack some clones; in the studies checked, an unresolved V gene accounts for under half of them, and the cause for the rest is not known. The sample profile shows over 100,000 clones; around 93% of them were found once. Clones ranked in the top ten supply 0.25% to 0.3% of the sample. Antigen specificity for these receptors is unknown. The sample taken for sequencing was CD4+ T cells from PBMCs. These receptor sequences come from a woman under 30 in good health and CMV-seronegative.

Note on this clone: The same CDR3 also results from other DNA sequences found in this sample. The chain carries TRBV5-6 and TRBJ2-7, with D tentatively TRBD1 (5 bases). Germline-derived CDR1 and CDR2 are SGHDT and YYEEEE. CDR3 length: 12 residues. V was trimmed by 4 bases and J by 3 bases, leaving 8 bases between them. CDR3 coding DNA: TGTGCCAGCAGCCAGGGTAACTACGAGCAGTACGTC. As protein: CASSQGNYEQYV.

This clone was detected only once. The chain is built from TRBV6-1 and TRBJ1-1; maybe TRBD1 (6 bases). The CDR3 sequence is 15 residues long. The germline gives CDR1 MNHNS, CDR2 SASEGT. V lost 5 bases, J lost 0 bases, and 13 bases lay in between. CDR3 in amino acids: CASSTQGRVNTEAFF. Here the CDR3 DNA reads TGTGCCAGCAGTACGCAGGGGAGGGTGAACACTGAAGCTTTCTTT.

This chain uses TRBV25-1 with TRBJ2-7; 10 positions agree with TRBD2. This CDR3 has 16 amino acids. After removal of 5 bases from V and 3 bases from J, the junction contained 10 bases not matched to a gene. Per the germline V gene, CDR1 is MGHDK and CDR2 is SYGVNS. CDR3 coding DNA: TGTGCCAGCAGTACCACCTATAGCGGGAGGCGCTACGAGCAGTACTTC. It yields the protein CASSTTYSGRRYEQYF.

In the case of this clone: The sample has other DNA sequences that encode this CDR3 too. This chain connects TRBV28 to TRBJ1-3, with 9 nucleotides matching TRBD1. Germline CDR1 reads MDHEN; CDR2 reads SYDVKM. This CDR3 has 15 residues. J was trimmed by 0 bases and V by 5 bases; bases with no gene match: 2. The chain's CDR3 is CASSLTGGSGNTIYF. For the CDR3, the DNA is TGTGCCAGCAGTCTGACAGGGGGCTCTGGAAACACCATATATTTT.

The CDR3 spells CASSGQGILAKNIQYF. Here the CDR3 DNA reads TGTGCCAGCAGCGGACAGGGGATATTAGCCAAAAACATTCAGTACTTC. The chain is built from TRBV9 and TRBJ2-4; the match to TRBD1 covers 8 bases. The CDR3 is 16 amino acids. Germline V gene data show CDR1 as SGDLS and CDR2 as YYNGEE. The ends lost 3 bases at V and 0 bases at J; junction bases unmatched: 5.

This rearrangement joins TRBV11-2 to TRBJ1-6; D is uncertain. This CDR3 region has 18 residues. Deletions cut 1 base from V and 0 bases from J, with 13 bases between. Germline CDR1 reads SGHAT; CDR2 reads FQNNGV. The chain's CDR3 is CASSLVGRGSSYNSPLHF. In DNA form, the CDR3 reads TGTGCCAGCAGCTTAGTCGGACGAGGCAGCTCCTATAATTCACCCCTCCACTTT.

This clone was seen only a few times. This rearrangement joins TRBV25-1 to TRBJ1-4, with 7 positions matching TRBD1. J gave up 7 bases and V 6 bases, and 2 bases lay outside the gene matches. CDR1 and CDR2 (germline): MGHDK, SYGVNS. The CDR3 spans 12 residues. This CDR3 reads CASRHRGEKLFF. CDR3 nucleotide sequence: TGTGCCAGCAGACACAGGGGTGAAAAACTGTTTTTT.

This clone showed up just once. The genes are TRBV28 and TRBJ1-2, with D hard to call. V lost 4 bases to trimming and J lost 6 bases, with 9 bases between them. The CDR3 extends over 12 amino acids. Germline CDR1 and CDR2: MDHEN and SYDVKM. CDR3 DNA sequence: TGTGCCAGCAGTTGGTCGACTCATGGCTACACCTTC. Translated: CASSWSTHGYTF.